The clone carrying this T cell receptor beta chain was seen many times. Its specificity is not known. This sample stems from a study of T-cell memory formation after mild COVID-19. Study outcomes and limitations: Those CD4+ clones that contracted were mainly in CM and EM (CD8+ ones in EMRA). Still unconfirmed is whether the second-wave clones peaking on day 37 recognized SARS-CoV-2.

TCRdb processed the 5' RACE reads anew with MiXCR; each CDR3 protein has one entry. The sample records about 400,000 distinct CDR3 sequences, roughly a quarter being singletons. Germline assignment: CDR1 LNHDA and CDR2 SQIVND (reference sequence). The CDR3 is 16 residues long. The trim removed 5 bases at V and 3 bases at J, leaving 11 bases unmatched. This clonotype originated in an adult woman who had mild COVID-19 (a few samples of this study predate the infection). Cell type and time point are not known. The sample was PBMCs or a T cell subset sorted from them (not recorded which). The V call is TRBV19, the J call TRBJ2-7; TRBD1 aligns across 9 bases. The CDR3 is CASSPYPGTGFYEQYF. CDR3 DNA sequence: TGTGCCAGTAGTCCCTACCCCGGGACAGGGTTCTACGAGCAGTACTTC.